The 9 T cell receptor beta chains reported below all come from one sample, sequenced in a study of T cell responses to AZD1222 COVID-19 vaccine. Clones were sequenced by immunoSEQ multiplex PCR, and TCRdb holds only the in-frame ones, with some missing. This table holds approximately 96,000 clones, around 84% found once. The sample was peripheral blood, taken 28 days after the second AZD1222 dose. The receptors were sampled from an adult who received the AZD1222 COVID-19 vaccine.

The CDR3 sequence: CASSPGGTSGTYTQYF. In nucleotides, the CDR3 is TGTGCCAGCAGCCCCGGGGGGACTAGCGGGACCTATACGCAGTATTTT. The chain employs TRBV9 and TRBJ2-3; 13 nucleotides line up with TRBD2. The CDR3 has 16 amino acids. V shed 4 bases and J 7 bases; nucleotides not matched to a gene: 9. Germline V lookup: CDR1 SGDLS, CDR2 YYNGEE.

CDR3 sequence reads: CASSSGFSGNTIYF. The DNA for the CDR3 is TGTGCCAGCAGCTCAGGGTTCTCTGGAAACACCATATATTTT. This chain uses TRBV3-1 (or the pseudogene TRBV3-2) with TRBJ1-3; TRBD1 might be the D (5 bases). From germline, CDR1 is LGHDT and CDR2 YNNKEL (reference sequence). V shed 5 bases and J shed 0 bases, with 8 bases lying between them. The CDR3 sequence is 14 residues long.

CDR3 residues: CASSQPSTDTQYF. As DNA, the CDR3 is TGTGCCAGCAGTCAACCGAGCACAGATACGCAGTATTTT. This rearrangement joins TRBV6-5 to TRBJ2-3; D gene unclear. The V gene lost 5 bases and the J gene lost 0 bases, with 6 bases spanning the gap. CDR1 and CDR2 (germline): MNHEY, SVGAGI. There are 13 residues in the CDR3.

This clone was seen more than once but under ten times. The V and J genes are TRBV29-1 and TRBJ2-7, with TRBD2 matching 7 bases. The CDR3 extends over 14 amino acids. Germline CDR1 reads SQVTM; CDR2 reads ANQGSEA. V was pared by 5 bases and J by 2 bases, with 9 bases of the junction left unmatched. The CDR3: CSVPLRENPYEQYF. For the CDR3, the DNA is TGCAGCGTTCCCCTGCGGGAGAACCCCTACGAGCAGTACTTC.

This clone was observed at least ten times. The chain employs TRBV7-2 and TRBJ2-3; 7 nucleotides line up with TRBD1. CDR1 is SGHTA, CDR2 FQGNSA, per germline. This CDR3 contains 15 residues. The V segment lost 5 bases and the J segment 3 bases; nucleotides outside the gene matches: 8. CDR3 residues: CASSADRAGTDTQYF. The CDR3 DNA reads TGTGCCAGCAGCGCAGACAGGGCAGGAACAGATACGCAGTATTTT.

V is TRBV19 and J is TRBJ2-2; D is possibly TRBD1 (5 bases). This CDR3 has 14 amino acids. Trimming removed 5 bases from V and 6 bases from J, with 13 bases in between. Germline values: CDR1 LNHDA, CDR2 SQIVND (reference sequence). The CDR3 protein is CASSPWGGAGELFF. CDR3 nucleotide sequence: TGTGCCAGTAGTCCCTGGGGCGGTGCCGGGGAGCTGTTTTTT. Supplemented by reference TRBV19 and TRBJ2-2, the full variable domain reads DGGITQSPKYLFRKEGQNVTLSCEQNLNHDAMYWYRQDPGQGLRLIYYSQIVNDFQKGDIAEGYSVSREKKESFPLTVTSAQKNPTAFYLCASSPWGGAGELFFGEGSRLTVL.

The CDR3 region is CASSIGGQRGYTF. As DNA, the CDR3 is TGTGCCAGTAGTATAGGAGGGCAAAGAGGCTACACCTTC. The rearrangement uses TRBV19 and TRBJ1-2; no definite D call. Germline V gene data show CDR1 as LNHDA and CDR2 as SQIVND (reference sequence). The V end lost 1 base, the J end lost 8 bases, and 11 bases lay between the germline ends. The CDR3 is 13 residues long.

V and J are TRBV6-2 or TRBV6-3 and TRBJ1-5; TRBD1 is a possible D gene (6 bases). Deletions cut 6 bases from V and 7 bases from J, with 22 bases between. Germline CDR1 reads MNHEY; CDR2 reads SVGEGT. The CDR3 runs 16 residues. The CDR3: CASRPQPRGARQPQHF. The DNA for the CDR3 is TGTGCCAGCAGACCTCAGCCCCGGGGGGCTAGGCAGCCCCAGCATTTT.

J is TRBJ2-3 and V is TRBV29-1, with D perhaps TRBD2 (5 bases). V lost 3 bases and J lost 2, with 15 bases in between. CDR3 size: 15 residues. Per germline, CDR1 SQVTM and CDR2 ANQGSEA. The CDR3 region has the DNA TGCAGCGTTGATTCGGGCGGGTTCACCACAGATACGCAGTATTTT. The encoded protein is CSVDSGGFTTDTQYF.